Below, 12 T cell receptor beta chains from the same sample are listed, as sequenced in a study of blood T cells in healthy people across ages. Using a J-beta primer mix together with a sample-barcoded 5' primer, a second PCR was run for roughly 6 to 12 cycles. TCRdb re-derived calls from the 5' RACE reads in MiXCR, one entry per CDR3 protein. The data show 1,100,000 or so distinct CDR3 sequences, less than 50% seen once. The sequencing input was blood. The receptors were gathered from a woman aged 55-75 years in good health.

The genes are TRBV10-2 and TRBJ1-1; D is unresolved. CDR1 is WSHSY, CDR2 SAAADI, per germline. CDR3 length equals 13 residues. Between the trimmed V and J ends, which lost 0 bases and 11 bases, there was a span of 13 bases. The DNA for the CDR3 is TGCGCCAGCAGTGAGTCGATAGTCGGCGTTGCTTTCTTT. It specifies CASSESIVGVAFF.

The V call is TRBV6-2 or TRBV6-3, the J call TRBJ2-7, with 8 bases identical to TRBD2. The V and J ends lost 6 bases and 2 bases, in that order; junction bases with no gene match: 6. Germline V CDR1 and CDR2: MNHEY, SVGEGT. This CDR3 region has 14 residues. CDR3 residues: CASRSGGVTYEQYF. The CDR3, as DNA: TGTGCCAGCAGGTCGGGAGGGGTGACCTACGAGCAGTACTTC.

The V gene is TRBV13, the J gene TRBJ2-3; 13 nucleotides line up with TRBD2. CDR1 and CDR2 (germline): PRHDT, FYEKMQ (reference sequence). The CDR3 runs 16 residues. V gave up 5 bases and J gave up 13 bases; unmatched junction bases: 15. The CDR3 is CASSNELAGGVSVKYF. The CDR3 coding sequence is TGTGCCAGCAGCAACGAACTAGCGGGAGGGGTCTCCGTAAAGTATTTT.

This clonotype was seen repeatedly, ten times or more. The rearrangement links TRBV20-1 to TRBJ1-5; 7 positions match TRBD1. This CDR3 has 13 amino acids. Germline V gives CDR1 DFQATT, CDR2 SNEGSKA (reference sequence). Trimming removed 5 bases from V and 6 bases from J; junction bases left unmatched: 7. The DNA of the CDR3 is TGCAGTGCTTTTACAGGGGCCGGTCAGCCCCAGCATTTT. Protein: CSAFTGAGQPQHF.

Comment on this clonotype: This may be a read error, as it is one base from a much larger clone. This rearrangement joins TRBV7-2 to TRBJ1-4; no clear D. CDR3 length equals 15 residues. V lost 5 bases, J lost 0 bases, and 10 bases lay in between. The germline V gene encodes CDR1 SGHTA and CDR2 FQGNSA. This CDR3 is CASSKDAATNEKLFF. CDR3 nucleotides: TGTGCCAGCAGCAAGGACGCCGCAACTAATGAAAAACTGTTTTTT.

There are a few counts of this clonotype. An end of the junction differs from the germline gene, which may be a read error. The chain joins TRBV20-1 to TRBJ2-3; D unresolved. Germline assignment: CDR1 DFQATT and CDR2 SNEGSKA (reference sequence). There are 14 residues in the CDR3. The CDR3 nucleotides are TGCAGCGCTAGGGTCCCCCTGGGCACAGATACGCAGTATTTT. This codes for CSARVPLGTDTQYF.

The chain employs TRBV9 and TRBJ2-3; 11 nucleotides align to TRBD2. Germline values: CDR1 SGDLS, CDR2 YYNGEE. The CDR3 is 16 amino acids. V was pared by 2 bases and J by 2 bases, with 4 bases of the junction left unmatched. As DNA, the CDR3 is TGTGCCAGCAGCGTTACACTAGCGGGAGTCACAGATACGCAGTATTTT. The encoded protein is CASSVTLAGVTDTQYF.

This clonotype was recorded once. The rearrangement uses TRBV19 and TRBJ2-5; D gene uncertain. The germline V and J ends were trimmed by 3 bases and 2 bases, with 16 bases remaining between them. The germline V gene has CDR1 LNHDA and CDR2 SQIVND (reference sequence). The CDR3 is 16 amino acids. CDR3 DNA sequence: TGTGCCAGTAGTATCCTCGCTTCGGCGACTCAAGAGACCCAGTACTTC. This codes for CASSILASATQETQYF.

The chain uses TRBV7-8 and TRBJ2-7, with TRBD2 matching over 12 bases. After removal of 5 bases from V and 1 base from J, the junction contained 3 bases not matched to a gene. The germline V gene has CDR1 SGHVS and CDR2 FQNEAQ. The CDR3 is 15 amino acids. The CDR3: CASSGTSGLSYEQYF. The CDR3 nucleotides are TGTGCCAGCAGCGGGACTAGCGGGCTTTCCTACGAGCAGTACTTC.

V is TRBV6-5 and J is TRBJ2-7; TRBD2 matches 11 bases. This CDR3 has 14 residues. Losses at the gene ends were 5 bases for V and 6 bases for J; bases not matched to a gene: 6. Germline values: CDR1 MNHEY, CDR2 SVGAGI. The CDR3 reads CASSNPGLAAEQYF. Written as DNA, the CDR3 is TGTGCCAGCAGTAACCCGGGACTAGCGGCCGAGCAGTACTTC.

In this sample, this clonotype turned up many times. This chain uses TRBV7-9 with TRBJ2-7, with TRBD1 as a possible D gene (5 bases). The CDR3 loop spans 13 amino acids. V was shortened by 6 bases and J by 0 bases, with 9 bases between the two germline ends. Germline V gene sequence: CDR1 SEHNR, CDR2 FQNEAQ (reference sequence). CDR3 bases: TGTGCCAGCAGTTCAGGGCTCTCCTACGAGCAGTACTTC. Protein: CASSSGLSYEQYF.

This clonotype showed up just a few times. The rearrangement uses TRBV27 and TRBJ2-5; D perhaps matches TRBD1 (6 bases). Trimming removed 3 bases from V and 1 base from J, with 18 bases in between. This CDR3 region has 17 residues. In germline, CDR1 is MNHEY, CDR2 SMNVEV (reference sequence). Here the CDR3 reads CASSLYGQGTLQETQYF. In DNA form, the CDR3 reads TGTGCCAGCAGTTTGTACGGGCAGGGGACCCTCCAAGAGACCCAGTACTTC.